Presented here are 8 T cell receptor beta chains from one specimen sequenced in a study of blood T cells in healthy people across ages. For the second PCR, which ran for roughly 7 to 11 cycles, a sample-barcoded 5' primer and a J-beta primer mix were used. A single record per CDR3 protein comes from TCRdb applying MiXCR to the 5' RACE reads. Of 650,000 or so distinct CDR3 sequences in the sample, about 50% were seen once. Sample: blood. The source is a woman older than 75 in good health.

V usage is TRBV29-1 and J usage is TRBJ1-5; tentatively, D is TRBD1 (5 bases). The CDR3 covers 16 residues. The ends were cut back, 6 bases at V and 0 bases at J, with 18 bases in the middle. The germline CDR1 and CDR2 sequences are SQVTM and ANQGSEA. CDR3 nucleotides: TGCAGCGTCGCCGGGTTGGCAGGGAGTAGCAATCAGCCCCAGCATTTT. This sequence encodes CSVAGLAGSSNQPQHF.

The V gene is TRBV7-8, the J gene TRBJ2-5; D may be TRBD1 (5 bases). Trimming took off 2 bases at V and 2 bases at J, with 9 bases between the two ends. The CDR3 contains 14 residues. Per germline, CDR1 SGHVS and CDR2 FQNEAQ. The CDR3 protein is CASSLTTAQETQYF. For the CDR3, the DNA is TGTGCCAGCAGCTTAACGACAGCACAAGAGACCCAGTACTTC.

This clonotype has at least ten counts. This may come from a read error, since a much larger clone is one base off. The CDR3 region is CASSDDAGAYEQYF. The CDR3 nucleotides are TGTGCCAGCAGTGACGATGCGGGAGCCTACGAGCAGTACTTC. The V call is TRBV6-6, the J call TRBJ2-7, with 7 bases lining up with TRBD2. CDR1 and CDR2 (germline): MNHNY, SVGAGI (reference sequence). The CDR3 contains 14 residues. The J segment lost 2 bases and the V segment lost 5 bases, leaving 6 bases of the junction unmatched.

Details on this clonotype: One end of the junction fails to match germline, which may point to a read error. The rearrangement uses TRBV7-2 and TRBJ2-3; TRBD2 matches at 11 bases. The V gene's germline CDR1 is SGHTA and CDR2 FQGNSA. This CDR3 is 19 amino acids long. CDR3 residues: CASSLARGGSGGAADTQYF. CDR3 DNA sequence: TGTGCCAGCAGTTTAGCCCGCGGTGGTAGCGGGGGGGCCGCAGATACGCAGTATTTT.

The genes are TRBV4-2 and TRBJ2-7; D unresolved. Germline CDR1 reads LGHNA; CDR2 reads YNFKEQ. V shed 4 bases and J shed 2 bases, with 18 bases lying between them. This CDR3 contains 16 residues. The CDR3 protein is CASSLLKVQFPYEQYF. The CDR3 DNA sequence: TGTGCCAGCAGCCTACTGAAAGTACAGTTCCCCTACGAGCAGTACTTC.

V usage is TRBV4-1 and J usage is TRBJ2-7; D is possibly TRBD1 or TRBD2 (5 bases each). Trimming stripped 0 bases from V and 3 bases from J, with 12 bases between. This CDR3 is built from 15 residues. Germline lookup yields CDR1 MGHRA and CDR2 YSYEKL. Here the CDR3 reads CASSQDEGQGYEQYF. CDR3 nucleotides: TGCGCCAGCAGCCAAGATGAGGGGCAGGGCTACGAGCAGTACTTC.

A note on this clonotype: With a much larger clone just one base away, this may be a read error. The CDR3 region has the DNA TGTGCCAGCCAACGGAGGGGGCACCTGACAGGTACGCAGTATTTT. The encoded protein is CASQRRGHLTGTQYF. The chain recombines TRBV28 with TRBJ2-3; D is possibly TRBD1 (7 bases). The CDR3 is made up of 15 amino acids. CDR1 is MDHEN and CDR2 is SYDVKM in the germline V gene. Full variable domain (missing parts from reference TRBV28 and TRBJ2-3): DVKVTQSSRYLVKRTGEKVFLECVQDMDHENMFWYRQDPGLGLRLIYFSYDVKMKEKGDIPEGYSVSREKKERFSLILESASTNQTSMYLCASQRRGHLTGTQYFGPGTRLTVL.

This clonotype was detected only a few times. This chain links TRBV19 with TRBJ1-1; the match to TRBD1 covers 9 bases. V shed 7 bases and J 4 bases; nucleotides not matched to a gene: 7. Germline CDR1 and CDR2: LNHDA and SQIVND (reference sequence). The CDR3 contains 14 residues. In DNA form, the CDR3 reads TGTGCCAGTACCTCGTGGACAGGGGCCACTGAAGCTTTCTTT. This translates into CASTSWTGATEAFF.